This TCR beta chain was identified during a study of Graves' ophthalmopathy and Graves' hyperthyroidism. Amplified TCR beta CDR3 regions were obtained using RNA transcripts as template. HTBI-primed first-round RT-PCR preceded second-round multiplex PCR. TCRdb reanalysed the multiplex PCR reads using MiXCR and keeps one entry per CDR3 protein. The sample lists 350,000 to 400,000 distinct CDR3 sequences, roughly 18% occurring once. CDR3 length: 14 amino acids. Germline-derived CDR1 and CDR2 are PRHDT and FYEKMQ (reference sequence). The V and J ends lost 4 bases and 5 bases respectively, with 14 bases between them. This clonotype was detected ten times or more.

This TCR was sampled from a woman aged 18 to 35 with Graves' ophthalmopathy. The genes are TRBV13 and TRBJ2-5; the D is unclear. Sequencing was performed on peripheral blood. The CDR3 DNA reads TGTGCCAGCAGCTCGCACAGTCTGCAGGAGACCCAGTACTTC. Translated, it gives CASSSHSLQETQYF.